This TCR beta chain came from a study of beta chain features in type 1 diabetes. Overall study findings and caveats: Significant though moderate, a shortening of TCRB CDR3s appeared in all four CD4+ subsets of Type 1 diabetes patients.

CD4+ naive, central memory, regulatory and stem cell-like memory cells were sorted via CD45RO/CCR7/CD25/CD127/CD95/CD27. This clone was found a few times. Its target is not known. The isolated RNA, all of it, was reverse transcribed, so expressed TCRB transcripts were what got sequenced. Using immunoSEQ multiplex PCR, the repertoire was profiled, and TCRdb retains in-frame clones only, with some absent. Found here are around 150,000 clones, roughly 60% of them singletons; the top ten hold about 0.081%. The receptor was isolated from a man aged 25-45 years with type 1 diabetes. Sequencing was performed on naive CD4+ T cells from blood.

The CDR3 loop is CASSFSGKGTDTQYF. CDR3 in DNA: TGTGCCAGCAGCTTTTCAGGCAAGGGGACAGATACGCAGTATTTT. This chain uses TRBV5-4 with TRBJ2-3; TRBD1 might be the D (5 bases). This CDR3 region has 15 residues. V dropped 2 bases and J dropped 3 bases, with 13 bases sitting between them. Germline CDR1 SGHNT, CDR2 YYREEE (reference sequence).